These 17 T cell receptor beta chains were all obtained from the same sample, sequenced in a study of cytomegalovirus exposure and HLA in healthy donors. Primers: 60 Vbeta forward and 13 Jbeta reverse. Measured with immunoSEQ multiplex PCR; TCRdb has only the in-frame clones, and not every one. The profile shows roughly 110,000 clones, approximately 71% of them singletons. The sample was PBMCs. The receptors stem from a man aged 40-55 years in good health and CMV-seronegative.

The V and J genes are TRBV2 and TRBJ1-6; D not certain. Trimming left V 4 bases short and J 6 bases short, with 7 bases between. The CDR3 length is 13 residues. In germline, CDR1 is SNHLY, CDR2 FYNNEI. Written as DNA, the CDR3 is TGTGCCAGCAGTGGACTTGCTAATTCACCCCTCCACTTT. Amino acids: CASSGLANSPLHF. Drawing the rest from reference TRBV2 and TRBJ1-6, the complete variable domain is EPEVTQTPSHQVTQMGQEVILRCVPISNHLYFYWYRQILGQKVEFLVSFYNNEISEKSEIFDDQFSVERPDGSNFTLKIRSTKLEDSAMYFCASSGLANSPLHFGNGTRLTVT.

The gene calls are TRBV5-1 and TRBJ1-1; D is unclear. There are 14 residues in the CDR3. V was trimmed by 0 bases and J by 1 base, leaving 7 bases between them. The germline V gene encodes CDR1 SGHRS and CDR2 YFSETQ. The CDR3 spells CASSLDSRNTEAFF. The CDR3 DNA follows: TGCGCCAGCAGCTTGGACAGCCGGAACACTGAAGCTTTCTTT.

This clone came up a few times. The chain joins TRBV19 to TRBJ2-2, with D possibly matching TRBD2 (6 bases). The CDR3 contains 15 residues. V shed 7 bases and J shed 2 bases, with 14 bases lying between them. Per the germline V gene, CDR1 is LNHDA and CDR2 is SQIVND (reference sequence). Written as DNA, the CDR3 is TGTGCCAGTATTAGAGCGGAGGGAAACACCGGGGAGCTGTTTTTT. Protein sequence: CASIRAEGNTGELFF. The full variable domain, its missing parts supplied by reference TRBV19 and TRBJ2-2, is DGGITQSPKYLFRKEGQNVTLSCEQNLNHDAMYWYRQDPGQGLRLIYYSQIVNDFQKGDIAEGYSVSREKKESFPLTVTSAQKNPTAFYLCASIRAEGNTGELFFGEGSRLTVL.

This chain links TRBV7-2 with TRBJ1-2, with TRBD1 matching 8 bases. The CDR3 covers 16 residues. The V gene end was trimmed by 4 bases and the J gene end by 4 bases; junction bases not matched to a gene: 11. CDR1 is SGHTA, CDR2 FQGNSA, per germline. The CDR3 here is CASSYTGQARTYGYTF. In nucleotides, the CDR3 is TGTGCCAGCAGCTACACGGGACAGGCCCGTACCTATGGCTACACCTTC.

Here the CDR3 DNA reads TGTGCCAGCAGCCTCCGGACTAGCGGGGGGCGCGAGCAGTACTTC. Its translation: CASSLRTSGGREQYF. This chain links TRBV7-2 with TRBJ2-7; TRBD2 aligns across 14 bases. Germline trimming cut 5 bases from V and 6 bases from J; bases unmatched to any gene: 6. Germline V gives CDR1 SGHTA, CDR2 FQGNSA. The CDR3 runs 15 residues.

V and J are TRBV2 and TRBJ1-2, with D possibly TRBD1 on 5 matching bases. The CDR3 covers 14 residues. From germline, CDR1 is SNHLY and CDR2 FYNNEI. V lost 1 base, J lost 4 bases, and 10 bases lay in between. CDR3 region: CASSEDRTSYGYTF. CDR3 nucleotides: TGTGCCAGCAGTGAAGATAGGACAAGCTATGGCTACACCTTC. Looking up the rest from reference TRBV2 and TRBJ1-2 gives the full variable domain: EPEVTQTPSHQVTQMGQEVILRCVPISNHLYFYWYRQILGQKVEFLVSFYNNEISEKSEIFDDQFSVERPDGSNFTLKIRSTKLEDSAMYFCASSEDRTSYGYTFGSGTRLTVV.

The chain joins TRBV5-6 to TRBJ2-5; D perhaps matches TRBD2 (5 bases). The length of the CDR3 is 17 residues. Germline V gives CDR1 SGHDT, CDR2 YYEEEE. V gave up 0 bases and J gave up 4 bases, with 19 bases separating them. CDR3 bases: TGTGCCAGCAGCTTGGGGGCCGGGGTTACTACCGGAGAGACCCAGTACTTC. This codes for CASSLGAGVTTGETQYF.

This clone was observed a handful of times. V and J are TRBV7-6 and TRBJ2-7; 7 nucleotides match TRBD1. This CDR3 spans 12 amino acids. Germline trimming cut 4 bases from V and 6 bases from J; bases unmatched to any gene: 3. Germline CDR1 reads SGHVS; CDR2 reads FNYEAQ. The CDR3 protein is CASSSDRFEQYF. CDR3 sequence (DNA): TGTGCCAGCAGCTCGGACAGGTTCGAGCAGTACTTC. Combining the CDR3 with reference TRBV7-6 and TRBJ2-7 gives the whole variable domain GAGVSQSPRYKVTKRGQDVALRCDPISGHVSLYWYRQALGQGPEFLTYFNYEAQQDKSGLPNDRFSAERPEGSISTLTIQRTEQRDSAMYRCASSSDRFEQYFGPGTRLTVT.

The chain is built from TRBV10-2 and TRBJ1-1; TRBD1 aligns across 10 bases. J lost 3 bases, V lost 1 base, and 2 bases had no gene match. Per the germline V gene, CDR1 is WSHSY and CDR2 is SAAADI. The CDR3 totals 15 residues. The CDR3 region is CASSEFDRGHTEAFF. The CDR3, as DNA: TGCGCCAGCAGTGAGTTCGACAGGGGGCACACTGAAGCTTTCTTT.

This clone was counted a few times. The chain combines TRBV11-2 with TRBJ2-3; 7 nucleotides agree with TRBD2. Germline loops: CDR1 SGHAT, CDR2 FQNNGV. The CDR3 length is 14 residues. Losses at the gene ends were 5 bases for V and 7 bases for J; bases not matched to a gene: 9. The CDR3 region is CASSTPERGNTQYF. CDR3 DNA: TGTGCCAGCAGCACCCCGGAGCGGGGAAATACGCAGTATTTT. The full variable domain, with the rest looked up from reference TRBV11-2 and TRBJ2-3, is EAGVAQSPRYKIIEKRQSVAFWCNPISGHATLYWYQQILGQGPKLLIQFQNNGVVDDSQLPKDRFSAERLKGVDSTLKIQPAKLEDSAVYLCASSTPERGNTQYFGPGTRLTVL.

In DNA, the CDR3 is TGTGCCAGCTCACCCCAGGGCGAATTTCTTGGCTACACCTTC. It translates to CASSPQGEFLGYTF. The chain recombines TRBV18 with TRBJ1-2; D possibly corresponds to TRBD1 (5 bases). There are 14 residues in the CDR3. Germline V lookup: CDR1 KGHSH, CDR2 LQKENI. V lost 3 bases and J 7 bases, leaving 15 bases between the germline ends.

As DNA, the CDR3 is TGTGCCAGTAGTATTGGGTTCGCCGGGTCCGTGGAGCAGTACTTC. This gives the protein CASSIGFAGSVEQYF. V gene TRBV19 combines with J gene TRBJ2-7, with no clear D. The V gene lost 3 bases and the J gene lost 7 bases, with 19 bases spanning the gap. The CDR3 has 15 residues. CDR1 and CDR2 (germline): LNHDA, SQIVND (reference sequence).

The chain carries TRBV19 and TRBJ2-1; 9 bases match TRBD1. With V trimmed by 5 bases and J by 3 bases, 8 bases remained unmatched. Germline-derived CDR1 and CDR2 are LNHDA and SQIVND (reference sequence). This CDR3 comprises 16 residues. This chain's CDR3 is CASSFAGTGFYNEQFF. In nucleotides, the CDR3 is TGTGCCAGTAGTTTCGCCGGGACAGGGTTCTACAATGAGCAGTTCTTC.

V is TRBV11-2 and J is TRBJ2-3; D gene ambiguous. Germline V gene lookup returns CDR1 SGHAT and CDR2 FQNNGV. CDR3 length: 16 amino acids. Deletions cut 1 base from V and 2 bases from J, with 13 bases between. This CDR3 reads CASSLASSLATDTQYF. DNA of the CDR3: TGTGCCAGCAGCTTAGCCTCCTCCTTAGCCACAGATACGCAGTATTTT.

This chain uses TRBV7-7 with TRBJ2-7; 7 bases are shared with TRBD1. The CDR3 spans 13 residues. Germline V lookup: CDR1 SSHAT, CDR2 FNYEAQ (reference sequence). Germline trimming cut 6 bases from V and 2 bases from J; bases unmatched to any gene: 4. CDR3 amino acids: CASSRDSPYEQYF. CDR3 sequence (DNA): TGTGCCAGCAGTCGGGACAGCCCCTACGAGCAGTACTTC.

V is TRBV9 and J is TRBJ1-2; 12 bases line up with TRBD1. The junction had 10 bases not matched to a gene; V was cut back by 4 bases and J by 3 bases. The length of the CDR3 is 17 residues. Germline CDR1 SGDLS, CDR2 YYNGEE. CDR3 nucleotides: TGTGCCAGCAGCTTCCGGGACAGGGGGCAGAAACACTATGGCTACACCTTC. Translated, it gives CASSFRDRGQKHYGYTF.

The gene calls are TRBV18 and TRBJ2-5; the D gene is possibly TRBD2 (6 bases). Trimming cost V 3 bases and J 9 bases, with 20 bases left between them. Germline V gives CDR1 KGHSH, CDR2 LQKENI. The CDR3 contains 15 residues. The CDR3 DNA follows: TGTGCCAGCTCACCGCCGGGACCCCGAAGCGGGTCCCAGTACTTC. Amino acids: CASSPPGPRSGSQYF.